Detailed here is one T cell receptor beta chain. The data were produced by immunoSEQ multiplex PCR, yet TCRdb's version contains in-frame clones alone and is incomplete. The sample has some 650,000 clones; around 97% are singletons. V lost 4 bases and J lost 5; bases outside the gene matches: 14. The germline V gene has CDR1 SGHNT and CDR2 YYREEE (reference sequence). The CDR3 runs 17 residues. The data derive from a study of shared clonotypes between healthy human individuals. This clonotype was sampled from a woman younger than 45 in good health. Sequenced: naive CD4+ T cells sorted from blood. As for subset: CD45RA+ positively selected. The chain couples TRBV5-4 to TRBJ2-7; 11 bases match TRBD2. CDR3 DNA sequence: TGTGCCAGCAGCATCAGACTAGCGGGACACGCACTGGACGAGCAGTACTTC. This gives the protein CASSIRLAGHALDEQYF.